The 27 T cell receptor beta chains given below trace back to one sample, sequenced in a study of vaccination effects on CD4 cells after COVID-19. Clones were read by immunoSEQ multiplex PCR, and TCRdb kept only the in-frame ones, dropping some. Of 30,000 to 45,000 clones in the sample, just under 85% were seen once. Viral peptide pools were used in the ViraFEST assay to expand antigen-specific CD4+ T cells, and sequencing came afterward. Researchers isolated CD4+ T cells once roughly nine days of culture had elapsed. Participants were given two doses of BNT162b2 or mRNA-1273 vaccine. No antigen has been identified for these receptors. Sequences were derived from CD4+ T cells from PBMCs cultured with HCoV-NL63 spike peptides, sampled after COVID-19 vaccination. The receptors come from a human donor who received a COVID-19 vaccine. Some clones in this sample may be carry-over from other donors' samples.

V and J are TRBV5-6 and TRBJ1-5; D is possibly TRBD1 (5 bases). V was pared by 4 bases and J by 3 bases, with 11 bases between. CDR1 is SGHDT, CDR2 YYEEEE, per germline. The CDR3 loop spans 14 amino acids. The CDR3 coding sequence is TGTGCCAGCAGCGACCGGGACCCCAATCAGCCCCAGCATTTT. It encodes CASSDRDPNQPQHF. Full variable domain (missing parts from reference TRBV5-6 and TRBJ1-5): DAGVTQSPTHLIKTRGQQVTLRCSPKSGHDTVSWYQQALGQGPQFIFQYYEEEERQRGNFPDRFSGHQFPNYSSELNVNALLLGDSALYLCASSDRDPNQPQHFGDGTRLSIL.

The V and J genes are TRBV5-1 and TRBJ2-5, with TRBD2 matching over 9 bases. V was clipped by 7 bases and J by 5 bases; unmatched bases: 3. The germline gives CDR1 SGHRS, CDR2 YFSETQ. There are 12 residues in the CDR3. As DNA, the CDR3 is TGCGCCAGCGCGGGGGGGGGCGAGACCCAGTACTTC. Translation: CASAGGGETQYF. Full variable domain (outside the CDR3, taken from reference TRBV5-1 and TRBJ2-5): KAGVTQTPRYLIKTRGQQVTLSCSPISGHRSVSWYQQTPGQGLQFLFEYFSETQRNKGNFPGRFSGRQFSNSRSEMNVSTLELGDSALYLCASAGGGETQYFGPGTRLLVL.

The chain joins TRBV5-5 to TRBJ2-1, with TRBD1 identical over 7 bases. J lost 6 bases, V lost 4 bases, and 10 bases had no gene match. Germline V gene lookup returns CDR1 SGHKS and CDR2 YYEKEE (reference sequence). The CDR3 has 15 residues. CDR3 loop: CASSVGQQIANEQFF. In nucleotides, the CDR3 is TGTGCCAGCAGCGTGGGACAGCAGATTGCCAATGAGCAGTTCTTC.

The chain carries TRBV12-3 or TRBV12-4 and TRBJ1-1; D is ambiguous. V was clipped by 6 bases and J by 3 bases, with 11 bases between them. The CDR3 has 13 amino acids. This chain's CDR3 is CASSPLSDTEAFF. DNA for the CDR3: TGTGCCAGCAGCCCCCTGTCGGACACTGAAGCTTTCTTT.

The rearrangement links TRBV12-3 or TRBV12-4 to TRBJ1-2, with no clear D. CDR3 size: 13 residues. The ends were cut back, 6 bases at V and 6 bases at J, with 14 bases in the middle. The CDR3 loop is CASSRLVRDGYTF. The DNA for the CDR3 is TGTGCCAGCAGCCGCCTTGTGAGGGATGGCTACACCTTC.

The chain is built from TRBV30 and TRBJ2-7, with no clear D. The CDR3 covers 11 residues. Germline V CDR1 and CDR2: GTSNPN, SVGIG (reference sequence). Trimming pared 2 bases from V and 6 bases from J, leaving 8 bases between. Here the CDR3 DNA reads TGTGCCTGGAGTAGGTCAACCGAGCAGTACGTC. Its protein is CAWSRSTEQYV.

This chain links TRBV5-1 with TRBJ2-5, with 9 bases aligning to TRBD1. V was pared by 4 bases and J by 5 bases, with 6 bases of the junction left unmatched. Germline V gene sequence: CDR1 SGHRS, CDR2 YFSETQ. The CDR3 contains 14 residues. The CDR3 spells CASSRRDREETQYF. CDR3 nucleotides: TGCGCCAGCAGCCGCCGGGACAGGGAGGAGACCCAGTACTTC.

The V gene is TRBV25-1, the J gene TRBJ2-3, with D possibly TRBD2 on 5 matching bases. The germline gives CDR1 MGHDK, CDR2 SYGVNS. The CDR3 is 14 amino acids. Trimming shortened V by 6 bases and J by 2 bases, and 12 bases separated the two germline ends. In nucleotides, the CDR3 is TGTGCCAGCAGCTCCGGGATACCCACAGATACGCAGTATTTT. Protein sequence: CASSSGIPTDTQYF.

This chain uses TRBV2 with TRBJ2-5; D is perhaps TRBD1 (6 bases). Germline V gene lookup returns CDR1 SNHLY and CDR2 FYNNEI. The germline V and J ends were trimmed by 8 bases and 0 bases, with 7 bases remaining between them. The CDR3 is 12 amino acids. CDR3 bases: TGTGCCAGCTGGGACAACCAAGAGACCCAGTACTTC. As protein: CASWDNQETQYF.

This chain uses TRBV3-1 (or the pseudogene TRBV3-2) with TRBJ2-2, with D uncertain. This CDR3 is built from 13 residues. V was shortened by 1 base and J by 7 bases, with 7 bases between the two germline ends. CDR1 is LGHDT and CDR2 is YNNKEL in the germline V gene (reference sequence). The CDR3 reads CASSQVTGGELFF. In DNA, the CDR3 is TGTGCCAGCAGCCAAGTGACGGGCGGGGAGCTGTTTTTT.

The chain joins TRBV19 to TRBJ1-1; D is undetermined. The CDR3 spans 16 residues. The V gene lost 5 bases and the J gene lost 4 bases, with 20 bases spanning the gap. Per germline, CDR1 LNHDA and CDR2 SQIVND (reference sequence). CDR3 coding DNA: TGTGCCAGTAGTCCTTGGTTTGGCCCTGAGGGCACTGAAGCTTTCTTT. Its protein is CASSPWFGPEGTEAFF. The whole variable domain, filled in from reference TRBV19 and TRBJ1-1, reads DGGITQSPKYLFRKEGQNVTLSCEQNLNHDAMYWYRQDPGQGLRLIYYSQIVNDFQKGDIAEGYSVSREKKESFPLTVTSAQKNPTAFYLCASSPWFGPEGTEAFFGQGTRLTVV.

This clone appeared once. This rearrangement joins TRBV7-9 to TRBJ1-1; no definite D call. This CDR3 has 15 amino acids. Germline V gene sequence: CDR1 SEHNR, CDR2 FQNEAQ (reference sequence). With 1 base removed from V and 1 base from J, the gap between germline ends came to 10 bases. The CDR3 region has the DNA TGTGCCAGCAGCTTAGATGGACGGCCGAACACTGAAGCTTTCTTT. Protein: CASSLDGRPNTEAFF.

The rearrangement joins TRBV10-1 to TRBJ2-2; D unclear. The CDR3 consists of 13 residues. Germline V lookup: CDR1 WNHNN, CDR2 SYGVQD (reference sequence). The V end was cut by 2 bases, the J end by 7 bases, with 8 bases between. CDR3 sequence: CASSEDARGELFF. DNA of the CDR3: TGCGCCAGCAGTGAGGACGCCCGCGGGGAGCTGTTTTTT.

The gene calls are TRBV5-1 and TRBJ1-6; D unresolved. The CDR3 runs 15 residues. Germline V gene lookup returns CDR1 SGHRS and CDR2 YFSETQ. V lost 4 bases to trimming and J lost 7 bases, with 15 bases between them. CDR3 amino acids: CASSLSPGSNSPLHF. The CDR3, as DNA: TGCGCCAGCAGCCTAAGCCCCGGGAGCAATTCACCCCTCCACTTT. The full variable domain, rest sourced from reference TRBV5-1 and TRBJ1-6, is KAGVTQTPRYLIKTRGQQVTLSCSPISGHRSVSWYQQTPGQGLQFLFEYFSETQRNKGNFPGRFSGRQFSNSRSEMNVSTLELGDSALYLCASSLSPGSNSPLHFGNGTRLTVT.

The chain is built from TRBV18 and TRBJ2-2, with D perhaps given as TRBD1 or TRBD2 (5 bases each). V dropped 7 bases and J dropped 4 bases, with 16 bases sitting between them. Looked up from germline, CDR1 is KGHSH and CDR2 is LQKENI. The CDR3 consists of 15 residues. The CDR3, as DNA: TGTGCCAGCTACCGTGAGGGGACCCGCACCGGGGAGCTGTTTTTT. This encodes CASYREGTRTGELFF.

V and J are TRBV6-6 and TRBJ2-7, with 10 nucleotides matching TRBD2. Germline assignment: CDR1 MNHNY and CDR2 SVGAGI (reference sequence). J lost 6 bases, V lost 10 bases, and 9 bases had no gene match. The CDR3 runs 13 residues. The CDR3 here is CATRAGGQSEQYV. In nucleotides, the CDR3 is TGTGCCACCCGAGCGGGGGGGCAGAGCGAGCAGTACGTC.

A remark on this clone: The sample holds other DNA sequences that translate to the same CDR3. The chain uses TRBV5-1 and TRBJ2-3, with D perhaps TRBD1 or TRBD2 (5 bases each). The CDR3 extends over 14 amino acids. Germline CDR1 and CDR2: SGHRS and YFSETQ. Trimming left V 0 bases short and J 2 bases short, with 7 bases between. The CDR3 reads CASSLGGNTDTQYF. DNA of the CDR3: TGCGCCAGCAGCTTGGGGGGGAACACAGATACGCAGTATTTT. The entire variable domain, with the rest obtained from reference TRBV5-1 and TRBJ2-3, is as follows: KAGVTQTPRYLIKTRGQQVTLSCSPISGHRSVSWYQQTPGQGLQFLFEYFSETQRNKGNFPGRFSGRQFSNSRSEMNVSTLELGDSALYLCASSLGGNTDTQYFGPGTRLTVL.

This rearrangement joins TRBV6-4 to TRBJ2-3, with 9 positions matching TRBD1. Trimming cost V 6 bases and J 2 bases; bases outside gene matches: 6. The CDR3 is 15 residues long. Germline lookup yields CDR1 MRHNA and CDR2 SNTAGT. The CDR3 loop reads CASRVDRGATDTQYF. Here the CDR3 DNA reads TGTGCCAGCAGGGTTGACAGGGGGGCCACAGATACGCAGTATTTT.

The rearrangement joins TRBV5-1 to TRBJ2-2; tentatively, D is TRBD1 (5 bases). In germline, CDR1 is SGHRS, CDR2 YFSETQ. The CDR3 is made up of 12 amino acids. The V end was cut by 5 bases, the J end by 7 bases, with 9 bases between. CDR3 region: CASSQGNGELFF. For the CDR3, the DNA is TGCGCCAGCAGTCAGGGTAACGGGGAGCTGTTTTTT.

J is TRBJ1-4 and V is TRBV5-5; D may be TRBD1 (6 bases). V was clipped by 4 bases and J by 5 bases, with 12 bases between them. The CDR3 is 14 residues long. From germline, CDR1 is SGHKS and CDR2 YYEKEE (reference sequence). DNA of the CDR3: TGTGCCAGCAGCCCCGAGGGGGGGAATGAAAAACTGTTTTTT. Protein sequence: CASSPEGGNEKLFF.

The genes are TRBV5-8 and TRBJ2-1; 10 bases align to TRBD1. Trimming removed 4 bases from V and 5 bases from J; junction bases left unmatched: 6. The CDR3 has 15 amino acids. Germline lookup yields CDR1 SGHTS and CDR2 YDEGEE. In DNA, the CDR3 is TGTGCCAGCAGCCGCCCCGGGACAGGGGACAATGAGCAGTTCTTC. Translated: CASSRPGTGDNEQFF.

The chain recombines TRBV2 with TRBJ2-2; D unresolved. V was pared by 4 bases and J by 0 bases, with 9 bases between. Germline CDR1 SNHLY, CDR2 FYNNEI. The CDR3 extends over 15 amino acids. In DNA form, the CDR3 reads TGTGCCAGCAGTGGGCAGGTGGCGAACACCGGGGAGCTGTTTTTT. It specifies CASSGQVANTGELFF.

The chain recombines TRBV27 with TRBJ1-5, with 9 bases identical to TRBD1. The CDR3 is made up of 13 amino acids. Losses at the gene ends were 5 bases for V and 5 bases for J; bases not matched to a gene: 1. The germline V gene encodes CDR1 MNHEY and CDR2 SMNVEV (reference sequence). In DNA form, the CDR3 reads TGTGCCAGCAGTGACAGGGGGGATCAGCCCCAGCATTTT. It translates to CASSDRGDQPQHF.

The rearrangement joins TRBV21-1 to TRBJ2-3; TRBD1 is the table's D call and was not checked against the DNA. TRBV21-1 is tagged as a pseudogene. CDR3 length equals 15 residues. CDR3 sequence (DNA): TGTGCCAGCAGCAAAGGAGGCCCAGGGGACGAACCTCAGTATTTT. This encodes CASSKGGPGDEPQYF.

The DNA for the CDR3 is TGTGCCAGCAGCCCCCTTAGCGACGAGCAGTACGTC. It codes for CASSPLSDEQYV. The J gene is TRBJ2-7, the V gene TRBV7-9, with D tentatively TRBD2 (5 bases). Trimming took 5 bases from V and 5 from J, leaving 10 bases between them. Germline CDR1 and CDR2: SEHNR and FQNEAQ (reference sequence). This CDR3 contains 12 residues.

In this sample, this clone turned up once. The chain carries TRBV19 and TRBJ2-5, with 7 positions matching TRBD1. V gave up 5 bases and J gave up 3 bases; unmatched junction bases: 3. Germline V gene sequence: CDR1 LNHDA, CDR2 SQIVND (reference sequence). The CDR3 runs 13 residues. DNA for the CDR3: TGTGCCAGTAGTCTAGGGACAGAAGAGACCCAGTACTTC. Translated, it gives CASSLGTEETQYF.

The sample holds a few counts of this clone. The V call is TRBV5-1, the J call TRBJ2-3; 10 bases are a match to TRBD2. CDR1 is SGHRS, CDR2 YFSETQ, per germline. Losses at the gene ends were 0 bases for V and 2 bases for J; bases not matched to a gene: 15. The CDR3 runs to 20 residues. CDR3 nucleotides: TGCGCCAGCAGCTTGGCCCGGCTAGCGGGGGCCGCTCCCCCCACAGATACGCAGTATTTT. Amino acid sequence: CASSLARLAGAAPPTDTQYF.